Below are 18 T cell receptor beta chains sequenced from a single sample in a study of blood T cell repertoires in COVID-19 (TCRdb year 2020). Receptor libraries were prepared by the immunoSEQ multiplex PCR assay. Here the immuneACCESS table is served through TCRdb, limited to in-frame sequences with V and J called. Missing clones are a known gap in these copies; in checked studies unresolved V genes cover under half, and the rest lacks a known reason. The sample data list 300,000 to 350,000 clones, and roughly 90% of these were observed just once. The ten largest clones add up to approximately 1% of the sample. Sequencing was carried out using PBMCs or T cells enriched from blood (not recorded which). All receptors derive from a woman aged 25 to 39 who had been exposed to COVID-19.

The chain joins TRBV28 to TRBJ1-1; D possibly corresponds to TRBD1 (5 bases). Germline V lookup: CDR1 MDHEN, CDR2 SYDVKM. The length of the CDR3 is 15 residues. V dropped 8 bases and J dropped 0 bases, with 16 bases sitting between them. The DNA for the CDR3 is TGTGCCAGCCAGCCCGGGGGAGGTTTGAACACTGAAGCTTTCTTT. Translating it yields CASQPGGGLNTEAFF.

The CDR3 coding sequence is TGTGCCAGCAGCACAAAGCGGGAGGGCCCAACAGATACGCAGTATTTT. The encoded protein is CASSTKREGPTDTQYF. V gene TRBV3-1 (or the pseudogene TRBV3-2) combines with J gene TRBJ2-3; TRBD2 matches 10 bases. Trimming at V came to 5 bases and at J to 3 bases, leaving 8 bases not matched to a gene. This CDR3 has 16 amino acids. Germline V lookup: CDR1 LGHDT, CDR2 YNNKEL (reference sequence).

This clone has just one count. V usage is TRBV29-1 and J usage is TRBJ1-1, with TRBD1 matching 8 bases. This CDR3 comprises 14 residues. Germline values: CDR1 SQVTM, CDR2 ANQGSEA. Losses at the gene ends were 3 bases for V and 1 base for J; bases not matched to a gene: 4. CDR3 nucleotides: TGCAGCGTTGACCGGACAGGGAGGAACACTGAAGCTTTCTTT. This gives the protein CSVDRTGRNTEAFF.

The CDR3, as DNA: TGCGCCAGCAGTGAGGGCGGTGGTGGGACAGATACGCAGTATTTT. Translation gives CASSEGGGGTDTQYF. The chain is built from TRBV10-1 and TRBJ2-3; no firm D call. V was clipped by 2 bases and J by 3 bases, with 12 bases between them. Germline CDR1 and CDR2: WNHNN and SYGVQD (reference sequence). The CDR3 runs 15 residues.

The V gene is TRBV6-5, the J gene TRBJ1-2; 7 nucleotides match TRBD1. V was clipped by 2 bases and J by 4 bases; unmatched bases: 7. CDR1 is MNHEY and CDR2 is SVGAGI in the germline V gene. The CDR3 totals 15 residues. The CDR3: CASSYTETGFYGYTF. As DNA, the CDR3 is TGTGCCAGCAGTTACACTGAGACAGGGTTCTATGGCTACACCTTC.

The table lists this clone with a few counts. The rearrangement joins TRBV19 to TRBJ2-1; no clear D gene. There are 15 residues in the CDR3. Germline V gene data show CDR1 as LNHDA and CDR2 as SQIVND (reference sequence). Between the trimmed V and J ends, which lost 0 bases and 8 bases, there was a span of 14 bases. CDR3 residues: CASSIEQTAWDEQFF. The CDR3 nucleotides are TGTGCCAGTAGTATAGAACAGACGGCGTGGGATGAGCAGTTCTTC.

This clone was seen only once. The gene calls are TRBV9 and TRBJ2-1, with 10 bases lining up with TRBD2. Germline assignment: CDR1 SGDLS and CDR2 YYNGEE. This CDR3 spans 17 amino acids. The trim removed 2 bases at V and 4 bases at J, leaving 9 bases unmatched. The CDR3 here is CASSVGVAGGPYNEQFF. The CDR3 DNA follows: TGTGCCAGCAGCGTTGGGGTAGCGGGAGGCCCGTACAATGAGCAGTTCTTC.

The chain couples TRBV2 to TRBJ1-2; no definite D call. This CDR3 comprises 13 residues. V gave up 2 bases and J gave up 3 bases, with 7 bases separating them. Looked up from germline, CDR1 is SNHLY and CDR2 is FYNNEI. Here the CDR3 DNA reads TGTGCCAGCAGTGAACTGGGCGACTATGGCTACACCTTC. This gives the protein CASSELGDYGYTF.

The V and J genes are TRBV28 and TRBJ1-1; tentatively, D is TRBD1 (6 bases). Trimming pared 2 bases from V and 5 bases from J, leaving 24 bases between. The CDR3 loop spans 18 amino acids. Per germline, CDR1 MDHEN and CDR2 SYDVKM. CDR3 in DNA: TGTGCCAGCAGTTTACGGTTGGCAGGGGTGGGAACACGTACTGAAGCTTTCTTT. Translating it yields CASSLRLAGVGTRTEAFF.

This clone was counted between two and nine times. This rearrangement joins TRBV19 to TRBJ2-7, with 10 bases that match TRBD2. This CDR3 spans 14 amino acids. Germline trimming cut 7 bases from V and 1 base from J; bases unmatched to any gene: 4. CDR1 LNHDA and CDR2 SQIVND come from the germline V gene (reference sequence). This CDR3 is CASKWTSGSYEQYF. The DNA of the CDR3 is TGTGCCAGTAAATGGACTAGCGGATCCTACGAGCAGTACTTC.

The V and J genes are TRBV18 and TRBJ2-1; 7 positions match TRBD2. The CDR3 has 12 residues. V lost 4 bases, J lost 7 bases, and 1 base stayed unmatched. Germline V gene data show CDR1 as KGHSH and CDR2 as LQKENI. CDR3 protein: CASSLGGNEQFF. The CDR3 region has the DNA TGTGCCAGCTCACTGGGAGGGAATGAGCAGTTCTTC.

CDR3 amino acids: CASSVGPGVSVTTYEQYF. The CDR3 DNA reads TGTGCCAGCAGCGTAGGTCCGGGGGTCTCAGTAACTACCTACGAGCAGTACTTC. The gene calls are TRBV9 and TRBJ2-7; TRBD2 is a possible D gene (6 bases). V was shortened by 0 bases and J by 2 bases, with 21 bases between the two germline ends. This CDR3 is built from 18 residues. In germline, CDR1 is SGDLS, CDR2 YYNGEE.

The rearrangement joins TRBV11-2 to TRBJ2-5, with a possible D match to TRBD2 (7 bases). Germline CDR1 is SGHAT and CDR2 is FQNNGV. The V end was cut by 3 bases, the J end by 4 bases, with 18 bases between. This CDR3 has 16 amino acids. The CDR3 bases are TGTGCCAGCAGCTTGTGGGGGCGGGAGTCGGGAGAGACCCAGTACTTC. The encoded protein is CASSLWGRESGETQYF.

This chain links TRBV7-3 with TRBJ2-1; 10 positions agree with TRBD2. Germline loops: CDR1 SGHTA, CDR2 FQGTGA. This CDR3 comprises 15 residues. The trim removed 5 bases at V and 0 bases at J, leaving 1 base unmatched. The CDR3, as DNA: TGTGCCAGCAGCCCTAGCGGGAGCTCCTACAATGAGCAGTTCTTC. Amino acids: CASSPSGSSYNEQFF.

This clone showed up just once. The chain uses TRBV3-1 (or the pseudogene TRBV3-2) and TRBJ2-7; possible D gene TRBD1, 6 bases. CDR3 length: 15 residues. Trimming took 0 bases from V and 3 from J, leaving 12 bases between them. Germline CDR1 reads LGHDT; CDR2 reads YNNKEL (reference sequence). Written as DNA, the CDR3 is TGTGCCAGCAGCCAAGACTGGACAGTAGGCTACGAGCAGTACTTC. Its translation is CASSQDWTVGYEQYF.

The V gene is TRBV5-8, the J gene TRBJ2-1, with TRBD2 matching over 9 bases. Germline V CDR1 and CDR2: SGHTS, YDEGEE. This CDR3 is 17 amino acids long. The V gene end was trimmed by 0 bases and the J gene end by 4 bases; junction bases not matched to a gene: 8. The CDR3 reads CASSLEGSGRWYNEQFF. CDR3 nucleotide sequence: TGTGCCAGCAGCTTGGAGGGGAGCGGGAGGTGGTACAATGAGCAGTTCTTC. Filled out from reference TRBV5-8 and TRBJ2-1, the complete variable domain reads EAGVTQSPTHLIKTRGQQATLRCSPISGHTSVYWYQQALGLGLQFLLWYDEGEERNRGNFPPRFSGRQFPNYSSELNVNALELEDSALYLCASSLEGSGRWYNEQFFGPGTRLTVL.

The rearrangement uses TRBV5-1 and TRBJ1-6; the match to TRBD1 covers 8 bases. V gave up 0 bases and J gave up 0 bases; unmatched junction bases: 5. The CDR3 contains 18 residues. CDR1 SGHRS and CDR2 YFSETQ come from the germline V gene. DNA for the CDR3: TGCGCCAGCAGCTTGGCTCGGGACAGGAGCTCCTATAATTCACCCCTCCACTTT. The encoded protein is CASSLARDRSSYNSPLHF.

This chain joins TRBV23-1 and TRBJ2-7; 7 bases map to TRBD1. TRBV23-1 is an ORF for which the function is uncertain. The CDR3 consists of 16 residues. The junction had 13 bases not matched to a gene; V was cut back by 8 bases and J by 0 bases. The CDR3 sequence is CASLNTGTESSYEQYF. The CDR3 bases are TGCGCCAGCTTAAATACCGGGACAGAGAGCTCCTACGAGCAGTACTTC.